This TCR beta chain came from a study of T cell responses to AZD1222 COVID-19 vaccine. Study-wide findings and caveats: Within unmutated variant regions lay the reported targets of nearly half of spike-specific TCRs.

Sequencing was performed with immunoSEQ multiplex PCR; in TCRdb, only in-frame clones are kept and a portion is missing. Of 150,000 or so clones listed, roughly nine tenths are singletons. As to this clone: The antigen remains undetermined.

The V and J ends lost 3 bases and 10 bases respectively, with 19 bases between them. CDR3 size: 14 residues. Looked up from germline, CDR1 is GTSNPN and CDR2 is SVGIG (reference sequence). This rearrangement joins TRBV30 to TRBJ2-1; D might be TRBD2 (6 bases). The clonotype originates from an adult in good health. The material was peripheral blood, obtained on day 0 of AZD1222 vaccination. CDR3 in DNA: TGTGCCTGGAGAGCAGCGGGCCTACAATGGGAGCAGTTCTTC. Translating it yields CAWRAAGLQWEQFF.